The 31 T cell receptor beta chains reported below all come from one sample, sequenced in a study of T cells expressing NK-cell markers. TCRdb reanalyzed the 5' RACE reads and collapses them to one entry per CDR3 protein, without DNA. The record lists 150,000 to 180,000 distinct CDR3 sequences, of which the ten most abundant hold 37%. The sequenced sample consisted of blood T cells: a sorted CD56 or NKG2C T cell subset, CD4+ or CD8+ T cells, or bulk PBMC T cells (not recorded which). Source of these receptors: a woman aged 45 to 65 in good health.

V gene TRBV7-9 combines with J gene TRBJ1-6; TCRdb gives TRBD1 as the D gene, but with no DNA this cannot be confirmed. Looked up from germline, CDR1 is SEHNR and CDR2 is FQNEAQ (reference sequence). The CDR3 runs to 14 residues. CDR3 residues: CASSLGGGNSPLHF. Complete variable domain (other parts from reference TRBV7-9 and TRBJ1-6): DTGVSQNPRHKITKRGQNVTFRCDPISEHNRLYWYRQTLGQGPEFLTYFQNEAQLEKSRLLSDRFSAERPKGSFSTLEIQRTEQGDSAMYLCASSLGGGNSPLHFGNGTRLTVT.

The chain has TRBV24-1 and TRBJ2-5; TCRdb selects TRBD1, and the lack of DNA leaves this call unchecked. The CDR3 consists of 15 residues. Germline V gene data show CDR1 as KGHDR and CDR2 as SFDVKD. CDR3 amino acids: CATTGEQGNEETQYF.

V gene TRBV4-1 combines with J gene TRBJ2-3. Germline assignment: CDR1 MGHRA and CDR2 YSYEKL. The CDR3 consists of 16 residues. CDR3 sequence: CASSQDWGDGTDTQYF.

The rearrangement links TRBV11-2 to TRBJ1-1. Germline lookup yields CDR1 SGHAT and CDR2 FQNNGV. The CDR3 runs to 11 residues. The CDR3 here is CASEGNTEAFF.

This sequence joins TRBV27 and TRBJ1-5. The CDR3 totals 14 residues. The germline V gene encodes CDR1 MNHEY and CDR2 SMNVEV (reference sequence). This CDR3 is CASRIGVGSQPQHF.

The chain carries TRBV5-6 and TRBJ1-6. The CDR3 totals 13 residues. Looked up from germline, CDR1 is SGHDT and CDR2 is YYEEEE. The CDR3 spells CASSWDRESPLHF.

This chain uses TRBV2 with TRBJ2-4; TCRdb names TRBD1, which stays unverified in the absence of DNA. Germline V CDR1 and CDR2: SNHLY, FYNNEI. The CDR3 is 15 amino acids. CDR3 protein: CASSEPGLAKNIQYF. The whole variable domain, remainder taken from reference TRBV2 and TRBJ2-4, is EPEVTQTPSHQVTQMGQEVILRCVPISNHLYFYWYRQILGQKVEFLVSFYNNEISEKSEIFDDQFSVERPDGSNFTLKIRSTKLEDSAMYFCASSEPGLAKNIQYFGAGTRLSVL.

The CDR3 region is CASGGGIPFEKETQYF. The chain joins TRBV14 to TRBJ2-5; TCRdb reports TRBD1, a call that lacks DNA to check it against. Germline CDR1 and CDR2: SGHDN and FVKESK. There are 16 residues in the CDR3.

J is TRBJ2-5 and V is TRBV4-1; TCRdb names TRBD2, which stays unverified in the absence of DNA. This CDR3 is 14 amino acids long. Germline lookup yields CDR1 MGHRA and CDR2 YSYEKL. This chain's CDR3 is CASSSRGVQETQYF.

The V and J genes are TRBV20-1 and TRBJ2-1; TCRdb proposes TRBD2, but this gene call is untestable without DNA. The length of the CDR3 is 13 residues. Germline V gene data show CDR1 as DFQATT and CDR2 as SNEGSKA (reference sequence). This CDR3 is CSARDRVADEQFF.

The gene calls are TRBV30 and TRBJ2-3; no DNA is available, so the TRBD1 call from TCRdb remains unchecked. Looked up from germline, CDR1 is GTSNPN and CDR2 is SVGIG (reference sequence). CDR3 length equals 13 residues. CDR3 residues: CAAGVLSTDTQYF.

The chain recombines TRBV7-6 with TRBJ2-1. Germline CDR1 SGHVS, CDR2 FNYEAQ. The length of the CDR3 is 16 residues. The CDR3 loop is CASSLSTERGYNEQFF.

The genes are TRBV19 and TRBJ2-2. Germline V gives CDR1 LNHDA, CDR2 SQIVND (reference sequence). CDR3 size: 16 residues. CDR3 sequence: CASMDYLRMGTGELFF. The variable domain in full, completed from reference TRBV19 and TRBJ2-2, reads DGGITQSPKYLFRKEGQNVTLSCEQNLNHDAMYWYRQDPGQGLRLIYYSQIVNDFQKGDIAEGYSVSREKKESFPLTVTSAQKNPTAFYLCASMDYLRMGTGELFFGEGSRLTVL.

The V gene is TRBV6-5, the J gene TRBJ1-1. This CDR3 region has 14 residues. Germline V CDR1 and CDR2: MNHEY, SVGAGI. The CDR3: CASSYAPMNTEAFF.

The chain uses TRBV9 and TRBJ1-1; without DNA, the TCRdb call of TRBD1 cannot be checked. CDR1 and CDR2 from the germline V gene are SGDLS and YYNGEE. This CDR3 comprises 13 residues. The chain's CDR3 is CASSSGGLTEAFF.

J is TRBJ1-5 and V is TRBV15; without DNA, the TCRdb call of TRBD1 cannot be checked. Per germline, CDR1 LNHNV and CDR2 YYDKDF (reference sequence). This CDR3 spans 18 amino acids. The CDR3 region is CATSRDSNTGVGNQPQHF. The complete variable domain, with remaining parts taken from reference TRBV15 and TRBJ1-5, reads DAMVIQNPRYQVTQFGKPVTLSCSQTLNHNVMYWYQQKSSQAPKLLFHYYDKDFNNEADTPDNFQSRRPNTSFCFLDIRSPGLGDTAMYLCATSRDSNTGVGNQPQHFGDGTRLSIL.

This rearrangement joins TRBV7-9 to TRBJ2-1; the D call from TCRdb, TRBD2, cannot be confirmed without DNA. The CDR3 has 15 residues. Germline V CDR1 and CDR2: SEHNR, FQNEAQ (reference sequence). The CDR3 loop reads CASSSTSGSIVEQFF.

V gene TRBV6-6 combines with J gene TRBJ2-7; lacking DNA, the TRBD2 call made by TCRdb goes unchecked. The CDR3 extends over 15 amino acids. CDR1 is MNHNY, CDR2 SVGAGI, per germline (reference sequence). CDR3: CASSYRAGVRYEQYF.

The rearrangement links TRBV10-3 to TRBJ2-3; there is no DNA to check the TCRdb D call of TRBD2. Germline CDR1 reads ENHRY; CDR2 reads SYGVKD. This CDR3 has 13 residues. CDR3 protein: CAIWSGDTDTQYF.

The chain links TRBV19 to TRBJ1-1. The germline CDR1 and CDR2 sequences are LNHDA and SQIVND (reference sequence). The CDR3 runs 15 residues. Here the CDR3 reads CASSMSRLGNTEAFF. Using reference TRBV19 and TRBJ1-1 for the parts outside the CDR3, the full variable domain is DGGITQSPKYLFRKEGQNVTLSCEQNLNHDAMYWYRQDPGQGLRLIYYSQIVNDFQKGDIAEGYSVSREKKESFPLTVTSAQKNPTAFYLCASSMSRLGNTEAFFGQGTRLTVV.

The chain couples TRBV3-1 to TRBJ2-1; TCRdb's D call, TRBD2, is unchecked because there is no DNA. This CDR3 has 17 residues. CDR1 is LGHDT, CDR2 YNNKEL, per germline (reference sequence). The CDR3 sequence: CASSQLTSGSGFNEQFF.

The J gene is TRBJ2-1, the V gene TRBV12-3 or TRBV12-4; TCRdb outputs TRBD2, but without DNA this stays unchecked. The CDR3 runs to 17 residues. The CDR3 protein is CASSNGTSHRLGNEQFF.

The rearrangement joins TRBV4-1 to TRBJ2-2; absent DNA, TCRdb's TRBD1 call cannot be checked. Germline CDR1 and CDR2: MGHRA and YSYEKL. This CDR3 has 14 amino acids. The CDR3 protein is CASSPLGGSGELFF.

The V and J genes are TRBV5-1 and TRBJ2-1; with no DNA, the TCRdb D assignment of TRBD2 cannot be verified. CDR1 is SGHRS, CDR2 YFSETQ, per germline. There are 13 residues in the CDR3. This chain's CDR3 is CASSGLASDEQFF.

This chain uses TRBV15 with TRBJ1-5; no DNA is available, so the TRBD1 call from TCRdb remains unchecked. The CDR3 sequence is 15 residues long. CDR1 LNHNV and CDR2 YYDKDF come from the germline V gene (reference sequence). The chain's CDR3 is CATSRDLGGNQPQHF.

The chain is built from TRBV5-1 and TRBJ2-2. There are 12 residues in the CDR3. Looked up from germline, CDR1 is SGHRS and CDR2 is YFSETQ. The chain's CDR3 is CASIPSTGELFF.

This rearrangement joins TRBV7-9 to TRBJ2-4; TCRdb lists TRBD2, though no DNA is available to test this call. Germline V lookup: CDR1 SEHNR, CDR2 FQNEAQ (reference sequence). The length of the CDR3 is 16 residues. CDR3 loop: CASSSSGAGPTGIQYF.

The chain is built from TRBV6-5 and TRBJ2-3; TCRdb gives TRBD2 as the D gene, but with no DNA this cannot be confirmed. The CDR3 has 15 residues. CDR1 is MNHEY and CDR2 is SVGAGI in the germline V gene. The CDR3 loop is CASSSTSGIRDTQYF.

The gene calls are TRBV19 and TRBJ1-2. Per the germline V gene, CDR1 is LNHDA and CDR2 is SQIVND (reference sequence). The CDR3 has 13 amino acids. This chain's CDR3 is CASQDRSNYGYTF.

The chain is built from TRBV20-1 and TRBJ2-5; TCRdb selects TRBD2, and the lack of DNA leaves this call unchecked. In germline, CDR1 is DFQATT, CDR2 SNEGSKA (reference sequence). This CDR3 region has 15 residues. The CDR3 is CSARPRTADEETQYF.

This rearrangement joins TRBV13 to TRBJ2-7; TCRdb selects TRBD1, and the lack of DNA leaves this call unchecked. The CDR3 has 14 residues. Germline V gives CDR1 PRHDT, CDR2 FYEKMQ (reference sequence). The CDR3 protein is CASSPRDMTYEQYF.